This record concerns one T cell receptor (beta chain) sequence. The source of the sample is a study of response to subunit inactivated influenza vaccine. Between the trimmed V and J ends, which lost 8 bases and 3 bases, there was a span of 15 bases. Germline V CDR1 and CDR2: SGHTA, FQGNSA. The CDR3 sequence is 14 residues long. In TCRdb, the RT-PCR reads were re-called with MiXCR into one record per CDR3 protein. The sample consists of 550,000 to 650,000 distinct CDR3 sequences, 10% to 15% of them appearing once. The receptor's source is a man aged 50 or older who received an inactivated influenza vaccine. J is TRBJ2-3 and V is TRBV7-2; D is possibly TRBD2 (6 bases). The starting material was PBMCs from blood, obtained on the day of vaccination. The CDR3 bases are TGTGCCAGCGCTATCGGGGGTAGGACAGATACGCAGTATTTT. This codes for CASAIGGRTDTQYF.